The entry that follows covers one TCR beta chain sequence. The sample originates from a study of T cell changes during pregnancy in multiple sclerosis. Germline CDR1 is MNHNS and CDR2 is SASEGT. This CDR3 contains 16 residues. The V end was cut by 2 bases, the J end by 5 bases, with 15 bases between. Sequenced by immunoSEQ multiplex PCR; TCRdb stores in-frame clones only, minus some. The table includes roughly 88,000 clones, 92% detected once. Here the sequenced sample was peripheral blood, taken in the first trimester of pregnancy. The V call is TRBV6-1, the J call TRBJ1-4, with a weak D call TRBD1 (5 bases). This TCR derives from a female donor with multiple sclerosis, enrolled in a pregnancy study. The CDR3, as DNA: TGTGCCAGCAGTGAAACGGCAGGGCAGGGCAATGAAAAACTGTTTTTT. Residues: CASSETAGQGNEKLFF.